This T cell receptor (beta chain) is from a study of CD8+ T cells in alopecia areata. The CDR3 is 16 residues long. The germline V gene encodes CDR1 SGHNT and CDR2 YYREEE (reference sequence). The J segment lost 5 bases and the V segment lost 4 bases, leaving 12 bases of the junction unmatched. cDNA prepared by RNA extraction and subsequent reverse transcription served as the template for sequencing. Generated by immunoSEQ multiplex PCR, the TCRdb table keeps only in-frame clones and is missing some. Of 130,000 to 150,000 clones listed, roughly 58% are singletons. This TCR derives from a human donor in good health. The genes are TRBV5-4 and TRBJ2-7; 10 nucleotides line up with TRBD1. The sequencing input was CD8+ T cells sorted from blood. This chain's CDR3 is CASSQWGQGSGDEQYF. The DNA of the CDR3 is TGTGCCAGCAGCCAATGGGGACAGGGGTCCGGAGACGAGCAGTACTTC.